The sequence of this T cell receptor (beta chain) was determined in a study of T cells in Graves' hyperthyroidism and ophthalmopathy. CDR1 GTSNPN and CDR2 SVGIG come from the germline V gene (reference sequence). Deletions cut 1 base from V and 10 bases from J, with 8 bases between. CDR3 length equals 11 residues. TCR beta CDR3 sequences were amplified from RNA transcripts. An initial round of RT-PCR targeting the TCR CDR3 relied on the HTBI primer set. TCRdb re-derived calls from the multiplex PCR reads in MiXCR, one entry per CDR3 protein. The sample lists some 560,000 distinct CDR3 sequences, around 16% seen once, with around 7.8% in the top ten. There are many counts of this clonotype.

The chain joins TRBV30 to TRBJ2-1; D not resolved. The TCR sequence derives from a woman aged 25 to 39 with Graves' hyperthyroidism. The sequencing sample was made of blood. The CDR3 nucleotides are TGTGCCTGGAGTGCGAAATCAGAGCAGTTCTTC. Protein product: CAWSAKSEQFF.